This T cell receptor (beta chain) was recorded in a study of blood T cell repertoires in COVID-19. Study information: Italy, Spain and the United States were the sources of the convalescent and acute COVID-19 samples. The cDNA or gDNA used as material had been derived from T cells, B-cell-depleted T cells, or PBMCs.

Deletions cut 0 bases from V and 1 base from J, with 5 bases between. The germline V gene encodes CDR1 SGHNT and CDR2 YYREEE (reference sequence). The CDR3 is made up of 14 amino acids. Profiled with immunoSEQ multiplex PCR; TCRdb holds only in-frame clones, not every one. The table has around 220,000 clones, around four fifths seen once. Sequenced: peripheral blood. The V gene is TRBV5-4, the J gene TRBJ2-1; D gene ambiguous. The receptor's source is a man aged 30-40 years with active or convalescent COVID-19. CDR3 in DNA: TGTGCCAGCAGCTTGGGTAGTTCCTACAATGAGCAGTTCTTC. Translated, it gives CASSLGSSYNEQFF.